The rows below give T cell receptor beta chains drawn from one sample of a study of T-cell memory formation after mild COVID-19. TCRdb redid the calling of the 5' RACE reads with MiXCR, one entry per CDR3 protein. The data contain tens of thousands of distinct CDR3 sequences, 10% to 15% of them singletons. The sequenced sample consisted of PBMCs or a T cell subset sorted from them (not recorded which). The receptors were gathered from a man aged 18 to 30 who had mild COVID-19 (a few samples of this study predate the infection). Cell type and time point are not known. CDR3s include the opening cysteine and the closing phenylalanine or tryptophan. The order of the fields is D gene, J gene, clone size, V gene, CDR3 protein, CDR3 DNA. A D gene is named only where the DNA matches it firmly. Clone size appears in some rows only: once, few, many, or a class for an expanded clone.

>TRBD1|TRBJ1-1|-|TRBV20-1
CSARPGTGGGFF
TGCAGTGCTAGACCAGGGACAGGAGGAGGTTTCTTT
>TRBD1|TRBJ1-5|-|TRBV6-6
CASSSTRDRRSNQPQHF
TGTGCCAGCAGTTCAACCCGGGACAGGAGATCCAATCAGCCCCAGCATTTT
>TRBD1|TRBJ2-2|-|TRBV3-1
CASSPSTGFGTGELFF
TGTGCCAGCAGCCCCTCGACAGGGTTCGGCACCGGGGAGCTGTTTTTT
>-|TRBJ1-5|few|TRBV12-3/TRBV12-4
CASSRLGGGGQPQHF
TGTGCCAGCAGTCGCCTCGGCGGGGGCGGTCAGCCCCAGCATTTT
>TRBD2|TRBJ2-1|medium-sized|TRBV20-1
CSAKNSGGYNEQFF
TGCAGTGCCAAGAACTCGGGGGGATACAATGAGCAGTTCTTC
>-|TRBJ1-1|many|TRBV5-1
CASSAGQNTEAFF
TGCGCCAGCAGCGCTGGCCAGAACACTGAAGCTTTCTTT
>TRBD2|TRBJ2-5|few|TRBV18
CASSPPSGETQYF
TGTGCCAGCTCACCACCTAGCGGGGAGACCCAGTACTTC
>-|TRBJ1-1|many|TRBV4-1
CASSQGSEAFF
TGCGCCAGCAGCCAAGGGTCTGAAGCTTTCTTT
>TRBD1|TRBJ2-5|-|TRBV4-3
CASSQDPRGSETQYF
TGCGCCAGCAGCCAAGATCCCAGGGGGAGTGAGACCCAGTACTTC
>-|TRBJ1-1|-|TRBV7-8
CASSLFGAEDSEAFF
TGTGCCAGCAGCTTATTCGGCGCGGAGGACTCTGAAGCCTTCTTT
>-|TRBJ2-1|-|TRBV7-3
CASSLGQGLYNEQFF
TGTGCCAGCAGCTTAGGTCAGGGCCTGTACAATGAGCAGTTCTTC
>-|TRBJ2-5|few|TRBV10-1
CASSESGGGETQYF
TGCGCCAGCAGTGAGTCGGGGGGCGGTGAGACCCAGTACTTC
>-|TRBJ2-2|many|TRBV12-3/TRBV12-4
CASERSTNTGELFF
TGTGCCAGTGAGAGGTCCACGAACACCGGGGAGCTGTTTTTT
>TRBD2|TRBJ2-1|few|TRBV4-2
CASTSGTSANGEQFF
TGTGCCTCAACCTCCGGGACTAGCGCCAATGGTGAGCAGTTCTTC
>TRBD2|TRBJ2-3|many|TRBV6-2/TRBV6-3
CASTPRRGGDTQYF
TGTGCCAGCACACCCCGGCGGGGGGGAGATACGCAGTATTTT